This TCR beta chain was recorded in a study of cytomegalovirus exposure and HLA in healthy donors. The donors were part of the approximately 120-subject validation cohort, which stood apart from the 666-subject first cohort. Trimming left V 8 bases short and J 0 bases short, with 17 bases between. Germline V gene sequence: CDR1 MDHEN, CDR2 SYDVKM. This CDR3 has 16 amino acids. This table comes from immunoSEQ multiplex PCR, and its TCRdb copy is limited to in-frame clones, with some not included. The data hold fewer than 250,000 clones, with approximately 85% observed a single time. This sequence was found in a woman between 18 and 29 years old in good health and CMV-seronegative. The chain links TRBV28 to TRBJ1-3; unclear D gene. Sequencing was performed on PBMCs. CDR3 in amino acids: CASHYCCEFSGNTIYF. The CDR3, as DNA: TGTGCCAGCCACTACTGTTGCGAGTTCTCTGGAAACACCATATATTTT.